Detailed here is one T cell receptor (beta chain). Its specificity is unknown. This sample was included in a study of cytomegalovirus exposure and HLA in healthy donors. Looking at the study overall: There were 117 million unique TCR beta sequences, drawn from approximately 190 million T cells, in an earlier analysis.

Among the donors, all were healthy bone marrow donors. General study points: Reported performance of the classifier showed diagnosis of cytomegalovirus status with high specificity and sensitivity. It is likely that the observed cluster of highly shared sequence variants was a sequencing artifact.

In the PCR, 60 Vbeta and 13 Jbeta primers were used. Assay: immunoSEQ multiplex PCR; the TCRdb copy retains only in-frame clones and omits some. The sample has 74,000 or so clones, approximately 75% seen once; the top ten hold 7.2%. With 4 bases clipped from V and 8 bases from J, the junction kept 12 bases outside the gene matches. CDR3 length: 15 residues. Germline-derived CDR1 and CDR2 are SGHRS and YFSETQ. The chain links TRBV5-1 to TRBJ2-1; 7 nucleotides agree with TRBD2. This clonotype originated in a woman aged 40 to 49 in good health and CMV-seronegative. The sequencing sample was made of PBMCs. CDR3 in amino acids: CASSRRTRGGDEQFF. As DNA, the CDR3 is TGCGCCAGCAGCCGCCGGACTAGGGGAGGCGATGAGCAGTTCTTC.